The present T cell receptor beta chain was sequenced within a study of cytomegalovirus exposure and HLA in healthy donors. The donors were part of the validation cohort, which consisted of about 130 subjects and was separate from the first cohort of under 850 subjects. Some clones are missing from TCRdb's copy, which holds only in-frame ones; the method was immunoSEQ multiplex PCR. The repertoire holds 55,000 to 70,000 clones, about 89% seen once, with around 1.8% in the top ten. As to this clone: What it binds is not known.

The study, taken as a whole, reports: Overall, approximately 150 TCR beta chains were annotated as cytomegalovirus-associated.

The CDR3 has 16 amino acids. The ends were cut back, 1 base at V and 0 bases at J, with 13 bases in the middle. The germline V gene encodes CDR1 SGHVS and CDR2 FNYEAQ. The receptor comes from a woman between 18 and 30 years old in good health and CMV-seronegative. This rearrangement joins TRBV7-6 to TRBJ2-7, with D possibly being TRBD2 (5 bases). Sequencing input: PBMCs. The CDR3 here is CASSLGQVRDSYEQYF. CDR3 nucleotide sequence: TGTGCCAGCAGCTTAGGCCAAGTCCGGGACTCCTACGAGCAGTACTTC.